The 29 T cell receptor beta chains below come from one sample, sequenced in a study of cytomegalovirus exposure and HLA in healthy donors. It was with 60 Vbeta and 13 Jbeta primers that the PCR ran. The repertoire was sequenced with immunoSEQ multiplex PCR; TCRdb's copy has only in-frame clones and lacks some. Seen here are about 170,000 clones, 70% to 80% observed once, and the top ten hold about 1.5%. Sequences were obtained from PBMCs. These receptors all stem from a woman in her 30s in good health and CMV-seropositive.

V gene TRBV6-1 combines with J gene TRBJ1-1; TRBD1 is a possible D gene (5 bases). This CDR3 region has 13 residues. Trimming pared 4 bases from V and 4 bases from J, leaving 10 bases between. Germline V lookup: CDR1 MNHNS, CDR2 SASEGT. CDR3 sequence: CASSVPGGTEAFF. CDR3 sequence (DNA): TGTGCCAGCAGTGTCCCGGGGGGCACTGAAGCTTTCTTT.

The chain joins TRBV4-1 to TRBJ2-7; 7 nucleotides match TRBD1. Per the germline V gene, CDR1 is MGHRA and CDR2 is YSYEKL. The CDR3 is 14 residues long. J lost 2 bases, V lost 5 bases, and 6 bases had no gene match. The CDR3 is CASSVGTDAYEQYF. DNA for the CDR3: TGCGCCAGCAGCGTGGGGACAGATGCCTACGAGCAGTACTTC.

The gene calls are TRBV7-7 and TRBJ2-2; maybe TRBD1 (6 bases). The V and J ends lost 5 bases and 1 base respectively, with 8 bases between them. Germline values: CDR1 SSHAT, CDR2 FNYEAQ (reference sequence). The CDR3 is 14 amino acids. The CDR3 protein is CASSPTGNTGELFF. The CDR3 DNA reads TGTGCCAGCAGCCCGACAGGGAACACCGGGGAGCTGTTTTTT.

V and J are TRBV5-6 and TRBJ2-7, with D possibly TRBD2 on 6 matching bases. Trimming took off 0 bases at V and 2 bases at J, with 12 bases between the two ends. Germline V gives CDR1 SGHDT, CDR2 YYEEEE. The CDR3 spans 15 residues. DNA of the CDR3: TGTGCCAGCAGCTTGGTCCCGGGGGTGACCTACGAGCAGTACTTC. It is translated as CASSLVPGVTYEQYF.

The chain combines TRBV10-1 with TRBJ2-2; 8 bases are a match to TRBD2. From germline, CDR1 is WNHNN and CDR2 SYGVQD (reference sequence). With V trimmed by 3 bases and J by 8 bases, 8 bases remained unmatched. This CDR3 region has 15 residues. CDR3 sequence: CASSETSGPRGELFF. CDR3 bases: TGCGCCAGCAGTGAAACTAGCGGTCCACGAGGGGAGCTGTTTTTT.

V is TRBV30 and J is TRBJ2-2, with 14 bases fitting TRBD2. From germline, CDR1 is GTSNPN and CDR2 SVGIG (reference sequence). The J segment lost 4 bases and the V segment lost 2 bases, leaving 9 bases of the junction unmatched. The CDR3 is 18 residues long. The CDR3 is CAWSNGLAGGGFTGELFF. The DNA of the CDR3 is TGTGCCTGGAGTAACGGACTAGCGGGAGGAGGGTTCACCGGGGAGCTGTTTTTT.

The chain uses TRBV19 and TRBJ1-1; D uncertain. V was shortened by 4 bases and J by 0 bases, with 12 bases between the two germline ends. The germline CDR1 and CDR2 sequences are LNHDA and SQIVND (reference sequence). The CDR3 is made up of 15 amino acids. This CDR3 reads CASSTGLHMNTEAFF. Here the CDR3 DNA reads TGTGCCAGTAGTACTGGACTGCACATGAACACTGAAGCTTTCTTT.

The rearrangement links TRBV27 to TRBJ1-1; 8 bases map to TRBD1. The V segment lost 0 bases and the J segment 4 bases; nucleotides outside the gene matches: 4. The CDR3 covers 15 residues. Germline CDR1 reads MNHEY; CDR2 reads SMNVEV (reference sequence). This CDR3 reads CASSLSATGGTEAFF. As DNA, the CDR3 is TGTGCCAGCAGTTTATCGGCCACAGGGGGCACTGAAGCTTTCTTT.

In DNA, the CDR3 is TGTGCCAGCAGCTTAGGACAGGGGGATAGGCCCCAGCATTTT. It encodes CASSLGQGDRPQHF. The chain is built from TRBV7-9 and TRBJ1-5; 9 bases align to TRBD1. Losses at the gene ends were 1 base for V and 9 bases for J; bases not matched to a gene: 4. The CDR3 covers 14 residues. Germline V gene lookup returns CDR1 SEHNR and CDR2 FQNEAQ (reference sequence). The whole variable domain, remainder taken from reference TRBV7-9 and TRBJ1-5, is DTGVSQNPRHKITKRGQNVTFRCDPISEHNRLYWYRQTLGQGPEFLTYFQNEAQLEKSRLLSDRFSAERPKGSFSTLEIQRTEQGDSAMYLCASSLGQGDRPQHFGDGTRLSIL.

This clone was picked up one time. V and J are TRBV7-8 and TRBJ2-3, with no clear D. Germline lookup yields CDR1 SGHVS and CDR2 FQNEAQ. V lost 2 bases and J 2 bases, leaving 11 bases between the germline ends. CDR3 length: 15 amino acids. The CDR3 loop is CASSLLSLITDTQYF. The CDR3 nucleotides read TGTGCCAGCAGCTTACTGAGTTTAATCACAGATACGCAGTATTTT.

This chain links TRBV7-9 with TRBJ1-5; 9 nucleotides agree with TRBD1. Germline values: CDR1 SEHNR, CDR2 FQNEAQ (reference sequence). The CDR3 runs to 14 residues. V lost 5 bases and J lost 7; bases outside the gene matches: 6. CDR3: CASSAGQGWQPQHF. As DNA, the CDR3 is TGTGCCAGCAGCGCAGGACAGGGGTGGCAGCCCCAGCATTTT.

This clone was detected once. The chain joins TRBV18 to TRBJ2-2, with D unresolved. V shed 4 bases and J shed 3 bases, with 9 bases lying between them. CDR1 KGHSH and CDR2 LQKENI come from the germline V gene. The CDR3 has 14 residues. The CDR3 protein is CASSQSLDTGELFF. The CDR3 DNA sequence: TGTGCCAGCTCACAGAGTTTGGACACCGGGGAGCTGTTTTTT.

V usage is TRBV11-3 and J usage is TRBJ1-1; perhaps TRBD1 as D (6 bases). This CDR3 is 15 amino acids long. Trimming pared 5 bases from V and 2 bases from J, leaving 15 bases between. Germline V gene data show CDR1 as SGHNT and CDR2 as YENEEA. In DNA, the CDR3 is TGTGCCAGCAGCATGGACAGTACCTTAAACACTGAAGCTTTCTTT. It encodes CASSMDSTLNTEAFF.

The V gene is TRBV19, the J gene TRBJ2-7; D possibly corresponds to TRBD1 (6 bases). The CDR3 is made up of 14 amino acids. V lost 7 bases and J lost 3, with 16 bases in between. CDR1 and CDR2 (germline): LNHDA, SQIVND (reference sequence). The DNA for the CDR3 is TGTGCCAGTAATATCGGCCCAGGGGACTACGAGCAGTACTTC. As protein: CASNIGPGDYEQYF.

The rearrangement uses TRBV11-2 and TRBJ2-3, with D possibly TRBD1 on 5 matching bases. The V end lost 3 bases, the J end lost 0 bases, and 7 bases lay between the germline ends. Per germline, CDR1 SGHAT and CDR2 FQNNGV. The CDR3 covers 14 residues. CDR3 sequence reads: CASSFRQSTDTQYF. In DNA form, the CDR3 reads TGTGCCAGCAGCTTTCGACAGAGCACAGATACGCAGTATTTT.

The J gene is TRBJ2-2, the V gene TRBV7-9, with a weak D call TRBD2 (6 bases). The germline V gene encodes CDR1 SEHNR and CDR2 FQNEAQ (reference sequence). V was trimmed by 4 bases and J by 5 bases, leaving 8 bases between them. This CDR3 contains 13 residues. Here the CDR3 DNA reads TGTGCCAGCAGCTCCCGGGGGACCGGGGAGCTGTTTTTT. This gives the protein CASSSRGTGELFF.

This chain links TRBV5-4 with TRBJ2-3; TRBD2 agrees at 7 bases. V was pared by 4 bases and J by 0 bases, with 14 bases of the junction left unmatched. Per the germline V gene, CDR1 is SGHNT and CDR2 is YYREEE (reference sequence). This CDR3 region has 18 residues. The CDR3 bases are TGTGCCAGCAGCCCCTTTCTCCCGACTAGCTATAGCACAGATACGCAGTATTTT. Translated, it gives CASSPFLPTSYSTDTQYF.

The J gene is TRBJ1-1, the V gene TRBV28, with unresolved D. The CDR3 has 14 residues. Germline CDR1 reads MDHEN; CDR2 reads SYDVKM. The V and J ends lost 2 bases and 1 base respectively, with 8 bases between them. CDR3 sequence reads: CASSLTRGNTEAFF. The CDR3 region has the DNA TGTGCCAGCAGTTTAACTCGCGGGAACACTGAAGCTTTCTTT.

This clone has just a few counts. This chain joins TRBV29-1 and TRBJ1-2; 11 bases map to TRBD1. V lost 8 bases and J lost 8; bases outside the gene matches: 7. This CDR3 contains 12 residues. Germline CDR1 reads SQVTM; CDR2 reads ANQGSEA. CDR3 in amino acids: CSIGQGADGYTF. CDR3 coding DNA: TGCAGCATTGGACAGGGGGCTGACGGCTACACCTTC.

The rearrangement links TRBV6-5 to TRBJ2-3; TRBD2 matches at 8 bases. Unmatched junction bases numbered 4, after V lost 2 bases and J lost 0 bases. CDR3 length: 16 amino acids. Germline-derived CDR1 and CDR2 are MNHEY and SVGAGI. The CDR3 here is CASSYEAGVSTDTQYF. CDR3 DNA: TGTGCCAGCAGTTACGAAGCGGGAGTCAGCACAGATACGCAGTATTTT.

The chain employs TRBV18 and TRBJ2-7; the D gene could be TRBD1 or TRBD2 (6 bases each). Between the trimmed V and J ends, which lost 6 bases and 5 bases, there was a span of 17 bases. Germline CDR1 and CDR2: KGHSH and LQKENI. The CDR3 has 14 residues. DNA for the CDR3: TGTGCCAGCTCCCCAGGGGCGGAGCGGGACGAGCAGTACTTC. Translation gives CASSPGAERDEQYF.

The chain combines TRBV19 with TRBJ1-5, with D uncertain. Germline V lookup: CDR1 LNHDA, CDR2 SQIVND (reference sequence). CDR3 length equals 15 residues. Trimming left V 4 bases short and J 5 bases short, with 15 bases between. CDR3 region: CASSTPEGGYQPQHF. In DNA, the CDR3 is TGTGCCAGTAGTACCCCCGAGGGCGGATATCAGCCCCAGCATTTT.

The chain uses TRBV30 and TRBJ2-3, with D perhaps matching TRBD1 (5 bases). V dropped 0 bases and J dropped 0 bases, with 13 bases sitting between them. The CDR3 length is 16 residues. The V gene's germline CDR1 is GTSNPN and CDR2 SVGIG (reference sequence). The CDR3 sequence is CAWSVRGLPSTDTQYF. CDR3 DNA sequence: TGTGCCTGGAGTGTTAGGGGCCTTCCTAGCACAGATACGCAGTATTTT.

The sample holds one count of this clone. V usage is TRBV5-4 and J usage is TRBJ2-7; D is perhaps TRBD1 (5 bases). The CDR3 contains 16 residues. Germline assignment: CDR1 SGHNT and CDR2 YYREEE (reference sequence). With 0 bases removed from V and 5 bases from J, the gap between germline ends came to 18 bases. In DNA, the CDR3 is TGTGCCAGCAGCTTGGAGCTGGCGCTACAGGCCCACGAGCAGTACTTC. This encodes CASSLELALQAHEQYF. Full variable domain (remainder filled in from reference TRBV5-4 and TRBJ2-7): ETGVTQSPTHLIKTRGQQVTLRCSSQSGHNTVSWYQQALGQGPQFIFQYYREEENGRGNFPPRFSGLQFPNYSSELNVNALELDDSALYLCASSLELALQAHEQYFGPGTRLTVT.

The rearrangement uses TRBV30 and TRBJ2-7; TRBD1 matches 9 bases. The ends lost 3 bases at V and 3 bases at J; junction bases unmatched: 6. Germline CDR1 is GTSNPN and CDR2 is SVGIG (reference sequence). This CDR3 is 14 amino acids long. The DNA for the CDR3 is TGTGCCTGGAGCGCGACAGGGGGTCTCTACGAGCAGTACTTC. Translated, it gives CAWSATGGLYEQYF.

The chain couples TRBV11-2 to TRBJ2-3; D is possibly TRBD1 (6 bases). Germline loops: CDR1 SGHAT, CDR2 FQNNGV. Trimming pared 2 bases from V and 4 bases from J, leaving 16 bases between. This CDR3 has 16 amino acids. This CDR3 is CASSLLGAGDADTQYF. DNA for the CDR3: TGTGCCAGCAGCTTATTGGGGGCAGGGGACGCAGATACGCAGTATTTT.

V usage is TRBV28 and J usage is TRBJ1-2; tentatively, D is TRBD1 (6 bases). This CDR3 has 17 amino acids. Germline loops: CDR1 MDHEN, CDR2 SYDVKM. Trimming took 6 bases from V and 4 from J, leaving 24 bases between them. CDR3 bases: TGTGCCAGCAGCCGAGGGGGACGGGCAGGGATCAGCTATGGCTACACCTTC. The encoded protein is CASSRGGRAGISYGYTF.

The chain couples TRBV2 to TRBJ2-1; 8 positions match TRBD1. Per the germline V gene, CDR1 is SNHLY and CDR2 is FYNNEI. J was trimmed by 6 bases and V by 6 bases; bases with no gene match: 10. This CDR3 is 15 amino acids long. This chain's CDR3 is CASSAVFTGGNEQFF. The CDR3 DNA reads TGTGCCAGCAGCGCCGTGTTTACAGGGGGCAATGAGCAGTTCTTC.

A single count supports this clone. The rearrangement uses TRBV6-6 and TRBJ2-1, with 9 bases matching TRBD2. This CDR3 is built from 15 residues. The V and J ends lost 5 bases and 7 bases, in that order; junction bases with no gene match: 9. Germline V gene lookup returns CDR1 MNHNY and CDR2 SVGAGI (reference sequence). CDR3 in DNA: TGTGCCAGCAGTATAGAGCGGGAGGAGCGGAATGAGCAGTTCTTC. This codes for CASSIEREERNEQFF.